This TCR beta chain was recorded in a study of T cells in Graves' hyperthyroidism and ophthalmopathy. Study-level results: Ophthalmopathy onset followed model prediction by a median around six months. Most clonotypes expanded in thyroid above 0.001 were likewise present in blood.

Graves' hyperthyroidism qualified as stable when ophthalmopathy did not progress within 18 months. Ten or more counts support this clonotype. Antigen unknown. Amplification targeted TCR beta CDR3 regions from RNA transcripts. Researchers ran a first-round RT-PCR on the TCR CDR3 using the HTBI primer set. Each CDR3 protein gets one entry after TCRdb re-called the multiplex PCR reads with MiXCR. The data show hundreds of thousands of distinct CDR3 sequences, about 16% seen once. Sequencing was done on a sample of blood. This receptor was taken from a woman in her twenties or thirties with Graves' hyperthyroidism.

The CDR3 region has the DNA TGCGCCAGCAGTGAATTGAGGGGGCCGGGCTACACCTTC. Its translation is CASSELRGPGYTF. V usage is TRBV10-2 and J usage is TRBJ1-2, with 7 bases lining up with TRBD1. CDR1 is WSHSY and CDR2 is SAAADI in the germline V gene. There are 13 residues in the CDR3. The V gene end was trimmed by 3 bases and the J gene end by 8 bases; junction bases not matched to a gene: 6.